These 6 T cell receptor beta chains were sequenced from one sample in a study of shared clonotypes between healthy human individuals. The protocol was immunoSEQ multiplex PCR, while the TCRdb copy is restricted to in-frame clones and leaves out a portion. The sample has hundreds of thousands of clones, approximately 97% seen once. Sequenced material: naive CD4+ T cells sorted from blood. Subset of the sample: CD45RA+ positively selected. The receptors were gathered from a woman in her 30s in good health.

This clone has just one count. This sequence joins TRBV28 and TRBJ1-2; D is ambiguous. The CDR3 totals 13 residues. Germline-derived CDR1 and CDR2 are MDHEN and SYDVKM. Trimming took off 10 bases at V and 2 bases at J, with 14 bases between the two ends. CDR3 DNA: TGTGCCACCCCAAACCCGGAGAACTATGGCTACACCTTC. Residues: CATPNPENYGYTF.

A single count supports this clone. The rearrangement links TRBV19 to TRBJ2-7, with D hard to call. CDR3 size: 13 residues. V lost 5 bases to trimming and J lost 1 base, with 9 bases between them. From germline, CDR1 is LNHDA and CDR2 SQIVND (reference sequence). The CDR3 loop reads CASSLRPSYEQYF. The CDR3, as DNA: TGTGCCAGTAGTCTCCGCCCGTCCTACGAGCAGTACTTC.

This chain links TRBV10-1 with TRBJ2-7, with a tentative D call TRBD1 (6 bases). This CDR3 has 15 amino acids. Trimming stripped 5 bases from V and 2 bases from J, with 16 bases between. Germline lookup yields CDR1 WNHNN and CDR2 SYGVQD (reference sequence). The CDR3 DNA follows: TGCGCCAGCAGTCATACAGGGTCCCCACCCTACGAGCAGTACTTC. It codes for CASSHTGSPPYEQYF.

The rearrangement uses TRBV5-4 and TRBJ2-1; 7 positions agree with TRBD2. Germline lookup yields CDR1 SGHNT and CDR2 YYREEE (reference sequence). V gave up 4 bases and J gave up 5 bases; unmatched junction bases: 15. This CDR3 comprises 17 residues. CDR3 in amino acids: CASSLASSGGFHNEQFF. CDR3 in DNA: TGTGCCAGCAGCCTTGCGTCTTCGGGGGGTTTCCACAATGAGCAGTTCTTC. The variable domain in full, with the rest retrieved from reference TRBV5-4 and TRBJ2-1, is ETGVTQSPTHLIKTRGQQVTLRCSSQSGHNTVSWYQQALGQGPQFIFQYYREEENGRGNFPPRFSGLQFPNYSSELNVNALELDDSALYLCASSLASSGGFHNEQFFGPGTRLTVL.

The chain combines TRBV19 with TRBJ1-5; no clear D. The CDR3 totals 14 residues. V dropped 5 bases and J dropped 0 bases, with 8 bases sitting between them. In germline, CDR1 is LNHDA, CDR2 SQIVND (reference sequence). The CDR3, as DNA: TGTGCCAGTAGTCCGACACATAGCAATCAGCCCCAGCATTTT. Protein sequence: CASSPTHSNQPQHF.

This chain joins TRBV2 and TRBJ1-2; 7 bases align to TRBD1. The CDR3 consists of 13 residues. Germline values: CDR1 SNHLY, CDR2 FYNNEI. After removal of 6 bases from V and 2 bases from J, the junction contained 3 bases not matched to a gene. The CDR3 loop reads CASREQGNYGYTF. The CDR3 coding sequence is TGTGCCAGCAGAGAACAGGGGAACTATGGCTACACCTTC.